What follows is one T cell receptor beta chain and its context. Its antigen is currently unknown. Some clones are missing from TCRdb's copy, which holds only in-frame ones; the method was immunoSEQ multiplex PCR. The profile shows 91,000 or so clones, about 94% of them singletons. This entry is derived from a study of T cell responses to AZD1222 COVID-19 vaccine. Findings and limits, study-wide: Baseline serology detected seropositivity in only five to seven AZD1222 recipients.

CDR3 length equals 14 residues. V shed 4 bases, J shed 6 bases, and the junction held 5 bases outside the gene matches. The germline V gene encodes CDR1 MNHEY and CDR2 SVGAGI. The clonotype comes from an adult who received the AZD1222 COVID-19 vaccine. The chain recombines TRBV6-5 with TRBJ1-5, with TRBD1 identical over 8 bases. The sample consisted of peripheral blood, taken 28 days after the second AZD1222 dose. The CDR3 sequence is CASSSDRAGQPQHF. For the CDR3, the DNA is TGTGCCAGCAGTTCGGACAGGGCAGGTCAGCCCCAGCATTTT.